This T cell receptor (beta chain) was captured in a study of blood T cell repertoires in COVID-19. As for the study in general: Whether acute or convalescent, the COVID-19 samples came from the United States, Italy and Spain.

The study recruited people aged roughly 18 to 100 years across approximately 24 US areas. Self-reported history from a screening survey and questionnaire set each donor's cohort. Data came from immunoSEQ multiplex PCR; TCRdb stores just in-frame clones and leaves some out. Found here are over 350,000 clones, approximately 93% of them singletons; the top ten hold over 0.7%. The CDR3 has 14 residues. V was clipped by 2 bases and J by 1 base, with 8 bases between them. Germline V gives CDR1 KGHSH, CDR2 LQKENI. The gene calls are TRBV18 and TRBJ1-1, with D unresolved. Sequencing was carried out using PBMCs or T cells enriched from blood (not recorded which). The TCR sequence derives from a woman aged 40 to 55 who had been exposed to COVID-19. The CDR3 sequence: CASSPSGRNTEAFF. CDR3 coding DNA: TGTGCCAGCTCACCATCCGGGAGGAACACTGAAGCTTTCTTT. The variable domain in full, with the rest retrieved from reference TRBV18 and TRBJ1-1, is NAGVMQNPRHLVRRRGQEARLRCSPMKGHSHVYWYRQLPEEGLKFMVYLQKENIIDESGMPKERFSAEFPKEGPSILRIQQVVRGDSAAYFCASSPSGRNTEAFFGQGTRLTVV.